This paragraph covers one T cell receptor beta chain sequence. This sample was taken from a study of T cell changes during pregnancy in multiple sclerosis. TCRdb keeps only in-frame clones here, not all; method: immunoSEQ multiplex PCR. Of tens of thousands of clones in the sample, about 90% are singletons; the top ten hold roughly 0.69%. Germline V CDR1 and CDR2: MRHNA, SNTAGT. The CDR3 runs 11 residues. The V end lost 2 bases, the J end lost 8 bases, and 6 bases lay between the germline ends. The J gene is TRBJ1-2, the V gene TRBV6-4, with D unresolved. The material sequenced was CD4+ T cells from peripheral blood mononuclear cells, taken before pregnancy. The clonotype comes from a female donor with multiple sclerosis, enrolled in a pregnancy study. The CDR3 DNA reads as TGTGCCAGCAGTGACAGCCGCGGCTACACCTTC. It specifies CASSDSRGYTF.